This entry describes one T cell receptor (beta chain). Its matching antigen is unknown. Germline values: CDR1 MDHEN, CDR2 SYDVKM. The length of the CDR3 is 14 residues. V was clipped by 4 bases and J by 7 bases; unmatched bases: 7. This sample was included in a study of T cell responses to AZD1222 COVID-19 vaccine. The study's findings and limits: Nearly half of spike-specific TCRs reportedly target unmutated variant regions. Repertoire samples came only from after the peak T cell response. The donors showed a predominance of white British ancestry and of females, with possible underestimation of clonal diversity.

Sequencing was performed with immunoSEQ multiplex PCR; in TCRdb, only in-frame clones are kept and a portion is missing. The profile shows over 150,000 clones, around nine tenths of them singletons. This receptor was taken from an adult in good health. This specimen consisted of peripheral blood, obtained on day 0 of AZD1222 vaccination. The chain couples TRBV28 to TRBJ1-2, with 9 bases aligning to TRBD1. The CDR3 is CASSSTDRGTGYTF. The CDR3 region has the DNA TGTGCCAGCAGTTCGACCGACAGGGGGACTGGCTACACCTTC.